This T cell receptor (beta chain) is from a study of blood T cell repertoires in COVID-19. Overall study context: Material from acute and convalescent COVID-19 was sourced from the United States, Italy and Spain.

The CDR3 sequence is 14 residues long. Germline V gene lookup returns CDR1 KGHSH and CDR2 LQKENI. Between the trimmed V and J ends, which lost 3 bases and 2 bases, there was a span of 11 bases. Sequencing was performed with immunoSEQ multiplex PCR; in TCRdb, only in-frame clones are kept and a portion is missing. This table holds 75,000 or so clones, roughly 80% found once. Material for sequencing was peripheral blood. The chain carries TRBV18 and TRBJ2-7; possible D gene TRBD1, 6 bases. This receptor was identified in a woman in her seventies with acute or convalescent COVID-19. CDR3 sequence: CASSPDHRAYEQYF. For the CDR3, the DNA is TGTGCCAGCTCACCGGATCACAGGGCCTACGAGCAGTACTTC.